Listed here are 24 T cell receptor beta chains from one sample, sequenced in a study of blood T cell repertoires in COVID-19. The method was immunoSEQ multiplex PCR; TCRdb's version includes in-frame clones alone and lacks a portion of them. This table has around 360,000 clones, around 87% appearing once. Sequencing input: PBMCs or T cells enriched from blood (not recorded which). These receptors were taken from a man aged 40-50 years in a cohort exposed to, infected with or recovered from COVID-19 (not recorded which).

The rearrangement links TRBV5-1 to TRBJ2-5, with TRBD2 as a possible D gene (7 bases). The CDR3 is 12 residues long. Trimming left V 7 bases short and J 4 bases short, with 11 bases between. Germline V lookup: CDR1 SGHRS, CDR2 YFSETQ. The CDR3 DNA is TGCGCCAGCGGGGGAGGGGGAGAGACCCAGTACTTC. Translating it yields CASGGGGETQYF. Filled out from reference TRBV5-1 and TRBJ2-5, the complete variable domain reads KAGVTQTPRYLIKTRGQQVTLSCSPISGHRSVSWYQQTPGQGLQFLFEYFSETQRNKGNFPGRFSGRQFSNSRSEMNVSTLELGDSALYLCASGGGGETQYFGPGTRLLVL.

This clone was seen only once. The rearrangement joins TRBV6-4 to TRBJ1-4; the D gene is possibly TRBD1 (5 bases). The V gene lost 8 bases and the J gene lost 4 bases, with 14 bases spanning the gap. The CDR3 has 14 amino acids. The germline V gene encodes CDR1 MRHNA and CDR2 SNTAGT. CDR3 in DNA: TGTGCCAGCCGCCCAGGGCCGGTTAATGAAAAACTGTTTTTT. This encodes CASRPGPVNEKLFF.

This clone occurred a few times. This chain joins TRBV15 and TRBJ2-1; 12 bases map to TRBD2. This CDR3 contains 18 residues. CDR1 and CDR2 (germline): LNHNV, YYDKDF (reference sequence). Losses at the gene ends were 2 bases for V and 4 bases for J; bases not matched to a gene: 9. CDR3 amino acids: CATSRPAASGRGYNEQFF. CDR3 in DNA: TGTGCCACCAGCAGACCCGCTGCTAGCGGGAGGGGGTACAATGAGCAGTTCTTC.

This chain joins TRBV15 and TRBJ2-1; 9 positions agree with TRBD1. This CDR3 region has 15 residues. V lost 1 base and J lost 8; bases outside the gene matches: 6. CDR1 is LNHNV and CDR2 is YYDKDF in the germline V gene (reference sequence). The CDR3 protein is CATSRVDRGFDEQFF. CDR3 DNA: TGTGCCACCAGCAGAGTGGACAGGGGATTCGATGAGCAGTTCTTC. The full variable domain, rest sourced from reference TRBV15 and TRBJ2-1, is DAMVIQNPRYQVTQFGKPVTLSCSQTLNHNVMYWYQQKSSQAPKLLFHYYDKDFNNEADTPDNFQSRRPNTSFCFLDIRSPGLGDTAMYLCATSRVDRGFDEQFFGPGTRLTVL.

The rearrangement uses TRBV11-2 and TRBJ1-1; no reliable D call. Between the trimmed V and J ends, which lost 6 bases and 3 bases, there was a span of 23 bases. The germline V gene encodes CDR1 SGHAT and CDR2 FQNNGV. This CDR3 comprises 17 residues. The CDR3 spells CASRNLKRRAKYTEAFF. The CDR3 DNA sequence: TGTGCCAGCAGAAACTTAAAACGGAGGGCCAAGTACACTGAAGCTTTCTTT.

The gene calls are TRBV6-2 or TRBV6-3 and TRBJ1-1, with 7 nucleotides matching TRBD1. The CDR3 contains 14 residues. The junction had 9 bases not matched to a gene; V was cut back by 2 bases and J by 9 bases. CDR1 MNHEY and CDR2 SVGEGT come from the germline V gene. CDR3 bases: TGTGCCAGCAGTTACGACAGGGAGGTTTCGAAAGCTTTCTTT. Encoded protein: CASSYDREVSKAFF.

V usage is TRBV28 and J usage is TRBJ2-7; 7 nucleotides match TRBD2. The CDR3 loop spans 14 amino acids. Trimming took 6 bases from V and 3 from J; bases not matched to a gene: 8. CDR1 and CDR2 (germline): MDHEN, SYDVKM. Here the CDR3 DNA reads TGTGCCAGCAGCCCGCCGGGGGGAGTCTACGAGCAGTACTTC. It codes for CASSPPGGVYEQYF. Drawing the rest from reference TRBV28 and TRBJ2-7, the complete variable domain is DVKVTQSSRYLVKRTGEKVFLECVQDMDHENMFWYRQDPGLGLRLIYFSYDVKMKEKGDIPEGYSVSREKKERFSLILESASTNQTSMYLCASSPPGGVYEQYFGPGTRLTVT.

The gene calls are TRBV27 and TRBJ1-6; weak D call: TRBD1 (5 bases). Germline loops: CDR1 MNHEY, CDR2 SMNVEV (reference sequence). Trimming took 5 bases from V and 10 from J, leaving 24 bases between them. The CDR3 is 17 residues long. This CDR3 reads CASSLMMGRGSVSPLHF. CDR3 sequence (DNA): TGTGCCAGCAGTCTTATGATGGGGCGGGGATCGGTGTCACCCCTCCACTTT.

V usage is TRBV11-2 and J usage is TRBJ2-2; 7 positions agree with TRBD2. V dropped 4 bases and J dropped 4; count of bases not matched to a gene: 3. There are 14 residues in the CDR3. The V gene's germline CDR1 is SGHAT and CDR2 FQNNGV. As DNA, the CDR3 is TGTGCCAGCAGCTCCGGGACTACCACCGGGGAGCTGTTTTTT. It yields the protein CASSSGTTTGELFF.

V gene TRBV4-1 combines with J gene TRBJ2-1; D possibly corresponds to TRBD1 (6 bases). Germline V lookup: CDR1 MGHRA, CDR2 YSYEKL. V gave up 4 bases and J gave up 4 bases, with 8 bases separating them. The CDR3 is made up of 13 amino acids. As DNA, the CDR3 is TGCGCCAGCAGCCGACAGGAATACAATGAGCAGTTCTTC. It yields the protein CASSRQEYNEQFF.

This rearrangement joins TRBV6-5 to TRBJ2-7, with D perhaps matching TRBD1 (5 bases). Germline V gene sequence: CDR1 MNHEY, CDR2 SVGAGI. CDR3 length: 14 amino acids. Trimming left V 3 bases short and J 1 base short, with 10 bases between. CDR3 bases: TGTGCCAGCAGTTATCAGGGCGGATCCTACGAGCAGTACTTC. Translated: CASSYQGGSYEQYF.

The J gene is TRBJ2-7, the V gene TRBV28; the D is unclear. Between the trimmed V and J ends, which lost 3 bases and 7 bases, there was a span of 10 bases. Germline CDR1 reads MDHEN; CDR2 reads SYDVKM. CDR3 length: 12 amino acids. CDR3: CASSLARGEQYF. The DNA of the CDR3 is TGTGCCAGCAGTTTGGCCAGAGGTGAGCAGTACTTC.

In its sample, this clone was seen once. The chain employs TRBV3-1 (or the pseudogene TRBV3-2) and TRBJ1-2, with a tentative D call TRBD1 (6 bases). Trimming left V 5 bases short and J 4 bases short, with 23 bases between. This CDR3 contains 17 residues. CDR1 and CDR2 from the germline V gene are LGHDT and YNNKEL (reference sequence). CDR3 loop: CASSRTPGGSAGYGYTF. The CDR3 DNA reads as TGTGCCAGCAGCAGAACCCCGGGGGGCTCGGCGGGCTATGGCTACACCTTC.

This sequence joins TRBV6-2 or TRBV6-3 and TRBJ2-3; possible D gene TRBD2, 5 bases. V dropped 3 bases and J dropped 5 bases, with 6 bases sitting between them. Germline loops: CDR1 MNHEY, CDR2 SVGEGT. This CDR3 region has 12 residues. The CDR3 DNA follows: TGTGCCAGCAGTTATCGGGGAGATACGCAGTATTTT. Its protein product is CASSYRGDTQYF.

The genes are TRBV6-1 and TRBJ1-2; D might be TRBD1 (6 bases). The germline CDR1 and CDR2 sequences are MNHNS and SASEGT. The CDR3 extends over 15 amino acids. V lost 1 base and J 7 bases, leaving 16 bases between the germline ends. The CDR3 DNA reads as TGTGCCAGCAGTGAAGGGCTCAGGGGTATTGGTGGCTACACCTTC. Residues: CASSEGLRGIGGYTF.

The J gene is TRBJ2-2, the V gene TRBV5-1; a weak D match, TRBD2 (6 bases). The ends were cut back, 4 bases at V and 5 bases at J, with 6 bases in the middle. Germline V gene lookup returns CDR1 SGHRS and CDR2 YFSETQ. There are 12 residues in the CDR3. CDR3 in amino acids: CASSSGTGELFF. CDR3 sequence (DNA): TGCGCCAGCAGCAGCGGGACCGGGGAGCTGTTTTTT.

This chain links TRBV5-1 with TRBJ1-4, with 7 positions matching TRBD1. Trimming took 1 base from V and 8 from J; bases not matched to a gene: 2. Germline V gives CDR1 SGHRS, CDR2 YFSETQ. CDR3 length: 13 amino acids. CDR3 residues: CASSLMTGEKLFF. The DNA of the CDR3 is TGCGCCAGCAGCTTGATGACAGGGGAAAAACTGTTTTTT.

The chain couples TRBV6-5 to TRBJ1-5, with TRBD1 matching over 7 bases. CDR1 and CDR2 from the germline V gene are MNHEY and SVGAGI. CDR3 length: 14 residues. V lost 5 bases, J lost 5 bases, and 6 bases stayed unmatched. CDR3 protein: CASSRDSAYQPQHF. In DNA form, the CDR3 reads TGTGCCAGCAGTCGGGACAGTGCTTATCAGCCCCAGCATTTT.

This clone was seen just once. The rearrangement uses TRBV15 and TRBJ1-1; D may be TRBD1 (5 bases). Germline values: CDR1 LNHNV, CDR2 YYDKDF (reference sequence). V dropped 4 bases and J dropped 4 bases, with 13 bases sitting between them. CDR3 size: 14 residues. As DNA, the CDR3 is TGTGCCACCAGCACCCTGGGGCTGGGCACTGAAGCTTTCTTT. Protein sequence: CATSTLGLGTEAFF.

The rearrangement joins TRBV4-1 to TRBJ2-2, with D perhaps TRBD2 (5 bases). V gave up 1 base and J gave up 6 bases, with 9 bases separating them. The CDR3 is made up of 14 amino acids. Germline values: CDR1 MGHRA, CDR2 YSYEKL. The CDR3: CASSQAGGSGELFF. The CDR3 nucleotides are TGCGCCAGCAGCCAAGCAGGCGGGTCCGGGGAGCTGTTTTTT.

The V call is TRBV4-2, the J call TRBJ2-1; D perhaps matches TRBD1 (5 bases). The CDR3 extends over 13 amino acids. The germline V gene encodes CDR1 LGHNA and CDR2 YNFKEQ. V lost 1 base and J lost 7, with 8 bases in between. Written as DNA, the CDR3 is TGTGCCAGCAGCCAAGGGCAGGGAAATGAGCAGTTCTTC. It translates to CASSQGQGNEQFF.

This chain links TRBV27 with TRBJ1-5, with D uncertain. This CDR3 region has 13 residues. Between the trimmed V and J ends, which lost 5 bases and 6 bases, there was a span of 11 bases. CDR1 and CDR2 from the germline V gene are MNHEY and SMNVEV (reference sequence). CDR3 in amino acids: CASSDKRSQPQHF. The DNA for the CDR3 is TGTGCCAGCAGTGATAAAAGGAGTCAGCCCCAGCATTTT.

V gene TRBV24-1 combines with J gene TRBJ2-1; 8 bases match TRBD2. The CDR3 spans 15 residues. Germline trimming cut 4 bases from V and 9 bases from J; bases unmatched to any gene: 10. Germline V gene lookup returns CDR1 KGHDR and CDR2 SFDVKD. CDR3 in amino acids: CATSDTEREIGEQFF. The CDR3 coding sequence is TGTGCCACCAGTGACACCGAGCGGGAGATTGGTGAGCAGTTCTTC.

The chain is built from TRBV5-5 and TRBJ2-1; 8 nucleotides align to TRBD2. V was pared by 2 bases and J by 0 bases, with 10 bases of the junction left unmatched. The CDR3 consists of 18 residues. The germline gives CDR1 SGHKS, CDR2 YYEKEE (reference sequence). CDR3 DNA sequence: TGTGCCAGCAGCTTTAGGCCACATGGGACTAGCTCCTACAATGAGCAGTTCTTC. It is translated as CASSFRPHGTSSYNEQFF. Filled out from reference TRBV5-5 and TRBJ2-1, the complete variable domain reads DAGVTQSPTHLIKTRGQQVTLRCSPISGHKSVSWYQQVLGQGPQFIFQYYEKEERGRGNFPDRFSARQFPNYSSELNVNALLLGDSALYLCASSFRPHGTSSYNEQFFGPGTRLTVL.